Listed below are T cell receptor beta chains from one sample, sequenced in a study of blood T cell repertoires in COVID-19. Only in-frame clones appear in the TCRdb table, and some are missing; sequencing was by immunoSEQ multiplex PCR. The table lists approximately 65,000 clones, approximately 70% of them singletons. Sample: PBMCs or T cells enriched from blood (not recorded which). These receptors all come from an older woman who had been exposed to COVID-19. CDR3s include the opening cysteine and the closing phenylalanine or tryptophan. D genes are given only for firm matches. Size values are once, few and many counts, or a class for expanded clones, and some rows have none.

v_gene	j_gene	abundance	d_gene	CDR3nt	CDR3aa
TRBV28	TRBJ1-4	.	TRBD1	TGTGCCAGCAGTGCCACAGGGGATGCTGAAAAACTGTTTTTT	CASSATGDAEKLFF
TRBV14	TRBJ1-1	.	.	TGTGCCAGCAGCCAAGAAGAGGGTGCAAGAGCTTTCTTT	CASSQEEGARAFF
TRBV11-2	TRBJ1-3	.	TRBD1	TGTGCCAGCAGCGCCGCCGGGACAGCCGGGAACACCATATATTTT	CASSAAGTAGNTIYF
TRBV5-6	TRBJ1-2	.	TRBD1	TGTGCCAGCAGCCCTAAGGACAGGGTAAACTATGGCTACACCTTC	CASSPKDRVNYGYTF
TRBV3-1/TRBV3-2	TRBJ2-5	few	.	TGTGCCAGCAGCCAAGAAGACAGAGAAGAGACCCAGTACTTC	CASSQEDREETQYF
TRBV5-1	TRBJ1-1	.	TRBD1	TGCGCCAGCAGCCCCGGGACAGGGACTGAAGCTTTCTTT	CASSPGTGTEAFF
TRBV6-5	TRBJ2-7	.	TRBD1	TGTGCCAGCAGTTATTCGGGACAGCCAGGGTCCGAGCAGTACTTC	CASSYSGQPGSEQYF
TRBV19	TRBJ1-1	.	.	TGTGCCAGTAGCCACTCGAACACTGAAGCTTTCTTT	CASSHSNTEAFF
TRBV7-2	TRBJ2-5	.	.	TGTGCCAGCAGCTTAGGACTAGGGAAGACCCAGTACTTC	CASSLGLGKTQYF
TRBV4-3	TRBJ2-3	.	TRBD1	TGCGCCAGCAGCCCAGGACAGGGGCCGACAGATACGCAGTATTTT	CASSPGQGPTDTQYF
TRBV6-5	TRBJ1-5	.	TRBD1	TGTGCCAGCAGATCTTACAGGGGTGGGAATCAGCCCCAGCATTTT	CASRSYRGGNQPQHF
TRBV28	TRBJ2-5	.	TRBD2	TGTGCCAGCACCCACGGAGGCCTAGCGGGCCAAGAGACCCAGTACTTC	CASTHGGLAGQETQYF
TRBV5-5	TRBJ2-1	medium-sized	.	TGTGCCAGCAGTTTCCGGGAAAACGAGCAGTTCTTC	CASSFRENEQFF
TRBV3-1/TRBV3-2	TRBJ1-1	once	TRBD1	TGTGCCAGCAGCCAGAGGACAGGGGTTGGAGGAACTGAAGCTTTCTTT	CASSQRTGVGGTEAFF
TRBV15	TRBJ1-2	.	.	TGTGCCACCAGCAGAGATCGGCAGGGAGGCTACACCTTC	CATSRDRQGGYTF
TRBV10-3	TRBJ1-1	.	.	TGTGCCATCAGTGACCTGACAGGAAGCTTTGAAGCTTTCTTT	CAISDLTGSFEAFF
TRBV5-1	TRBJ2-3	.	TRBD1	TGCGCCAGCAGCCCACCGACAGGGGGTGAGGCAGATACGCAGTATTTT	CASSPPTGGEADTQYF
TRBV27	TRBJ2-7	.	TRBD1	TGTGCCAGCGGACACAGGGGGTTCGAGCAGTACTTC	CASGHRGFEQYF
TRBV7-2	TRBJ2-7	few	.	TGTGCCAGCAGCACAGGACGGCTCTACGAGCAGTACTTC	CASSTGRLYEQYF
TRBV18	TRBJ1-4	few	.	TGTGCCAGCTCACCACCGGTTACAGCGGGTGGTGAAAAACTGTTTTTT	CASSPPVTAGGEKLFF
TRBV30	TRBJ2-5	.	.	TGTGCCTGGAGTGTAAGAGTTAGAGAGACCCAGTACTTC	CAWSVRVRETQYF
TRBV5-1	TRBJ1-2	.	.	TGCGCCAGCAGCCCCAAAGCTATGTCGGGCTACACCTTC	CASSPKAMSGYTF
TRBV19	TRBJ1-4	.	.	TGTGCCAGTAGAGTGTCCCACCGCGCTGAAAAACTGTTTTTT	CASRVSHRAEKLFF
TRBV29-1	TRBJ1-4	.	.	TGCAGCGTTGGGTACAGGGCGGGTGAAAAACTGTTTTTT	CSVGYRAGEKLFF
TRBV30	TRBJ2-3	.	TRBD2	TGTGCCTGGAGTCCCCGGGCGGGAGTATCATATACGCAGTATTTT	CAWSPRAGVSYTQYF
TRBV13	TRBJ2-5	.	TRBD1	TGTGCCAGCAGCCCCCGGACAGGGGGCGGTGAGACCCAGTACTTC	CASSPRTGGGETQYF
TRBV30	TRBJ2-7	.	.	TGTGCCTGGAGTGTGGGTGGAGCTAGGAGCTCCTACGAGCAGTACTTC	CAWSVGGARSSYEQYF
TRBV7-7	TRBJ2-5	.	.	TGTGCTAGCAGCTTAGGCGGGCCAAAAGAGACCCAGTACTTC	CASSLGGPKETQYF
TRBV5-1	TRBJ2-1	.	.	TGCGCCAGCAGCTCCTCGGGTAGCGAGCTAGGGAATGAGCAGTTCTTC	CASSSSGSELGNEQFF
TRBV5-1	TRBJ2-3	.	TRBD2	TGCGCCAGCACTTTGGGCGGGAGCGGGAATACGCAGTATTTT	CASTLGGSGNTQYF
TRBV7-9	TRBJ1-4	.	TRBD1	TGTGCCAGCAGCTTAGGCGGAGGGGGCCAACCCAAGACGGAAAAACTGTTTTTT	CASSLGGGGQPKTEKLFF
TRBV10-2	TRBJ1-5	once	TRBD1	TGCGCCAGCAGTCAGACAGGGAGAGATCAGCCCCAGCATTTT	CASSQTGRDQPQHF
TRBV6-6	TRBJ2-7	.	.	TGTGCCAGCAGTTACCCCGGGACAAGGGGTTCCTACGAGCAGTACTTC	CASSYPGTRGSYEQYF
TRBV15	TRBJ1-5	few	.	TGTGCCACCAGCAGTCCGGGGAGGCCCCAGCATTTT	CATSSPGRPQHF
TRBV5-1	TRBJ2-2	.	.	TGCGCCAGCAGCTTGGGGGGAGTAACCGGGGAGCTGTTTTTT	CASSLGGVTGELFF
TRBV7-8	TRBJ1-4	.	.	TGTGCCAGCAGCTACCGGGACTTCGAAAAACTGTTTTTT	CASSYRDFEKLFF
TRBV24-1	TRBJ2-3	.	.	TGTGCCACCGTTGGGGGCGTTTTGGATACGCAGTATTTT	CATVGGVLDTQYF
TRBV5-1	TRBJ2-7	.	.	TGCGCCAGCAGCTTGCAGACTAGAGGCGAGCAGTACTTC	CASSLQTRGEQYF
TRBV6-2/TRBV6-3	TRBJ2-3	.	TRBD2	TGTGCCAGCAGTTACGGCGGGAGGACGGCAGATACGCAGTATTTT	CASSYGGRTADTQYF
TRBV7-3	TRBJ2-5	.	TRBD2	TGTGCCAGCAGCTCCGGGACTAGCGGGGCCTGGCAAGAGACCCAGTACTTC	CASSSGTSGAWQETQYF
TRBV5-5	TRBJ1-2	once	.	TGTGCCAGCAGCTTGGGGCACCCCGACAGGATCATGTCTGGTGGCTACACCTTC	CASSLGHPDRIMSGGYTF
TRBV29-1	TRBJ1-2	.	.	TGCAGCGTTGAAGATAAGGGAGGAAGGCATGGCTACACCTTC	CSVEDKGGRHGYTF
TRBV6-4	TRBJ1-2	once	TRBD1	TGTGCCAGCAGTGACTCAAACAGGGGAAGCGATGGCTACACCTTC	CASSDSNRGSDGYTF
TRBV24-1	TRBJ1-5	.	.	TGTGCCACCAGTATCGGGAGCAATCAGCCCCAGCATTTT	CATSIGSNQPQHF
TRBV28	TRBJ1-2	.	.	TGTGCCAGCAGTTTTAGGGGGTTGCCGTATGGCTACACCTTC	CASSFRGLPYGYTF
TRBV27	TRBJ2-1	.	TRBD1	TGTGCCAGCAGTTTTCGACAGGGATCAGGGTACAATGAGCAGTTCTTC	CASSFRQGSGYNEQFF
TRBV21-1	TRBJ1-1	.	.	TGTGCCAGCCTCTTCCTCGGGACAGGAAGACTAAGTGAAGCTTTCTTT	CASLFLGTGRLSEAFF
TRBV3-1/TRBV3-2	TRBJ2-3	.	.	TGTGCCAGCAGCCCGACTCGGACTAGGGGGTGGGTTACGCAGTATTTT	CASSPTRTRGWVTQYF
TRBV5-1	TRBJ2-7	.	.	TGCGCCAGCAGCCCGTACGAGCAGTACTTC	CASSPYEQYF
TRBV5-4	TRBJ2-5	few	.	TGTGCCAGCAGTTCAACTAGTGCCCGTGAGACCCAGTACTTC	CASSSTSARETQYF
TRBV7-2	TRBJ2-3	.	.	TGTGCCAGCAGCCCCCGGGATACGCAGTATTTT	CASSPRDTQYF
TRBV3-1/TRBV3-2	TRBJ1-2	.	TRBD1	TGTGCCAGCAGCGCTACAGGGGCGAGTGGCTACACCTTC	CASSATGASGYTF
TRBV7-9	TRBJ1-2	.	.	TGTGCCAGCAGCTTATCAGGCCCGTACTATGGCTACACCTTC	CASSLSGPYYGYTF
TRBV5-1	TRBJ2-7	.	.	TGCGCCAGCAGCTTTCGGGGGGCGTTGGATGAGCAGTACTTC	CASSFRGALDEQYF
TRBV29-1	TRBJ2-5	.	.	TGCAGCGCGAGCCCCGGAGGGGGGGCGGGGCAAGAGACCCAGTACTTC	CSASPGGGAGQETQYF
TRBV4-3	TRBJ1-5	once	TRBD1	TGCGCCAGCAGCCAGGAGGACAGGAAAAATCAGCCCCAGCATTTT	CASSQEDRKNQPQHF
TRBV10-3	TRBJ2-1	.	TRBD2	TGTGCCATCACCCCCGGGGGAGGGCGACACAATGAGCAGTTCTTC	CAITPGGGRHNEQFF
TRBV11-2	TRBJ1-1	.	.	TGTGCCAGCAGCTTTAGCAGGGCGGCCACTGAAGCTTTCTTT	CASSFSRAATEAFF
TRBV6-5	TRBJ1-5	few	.	TGTGCCAGCAGCCGGGACAATAGCAATCAGCCCCAGCATTTT	CASSRDNSNQPQHF